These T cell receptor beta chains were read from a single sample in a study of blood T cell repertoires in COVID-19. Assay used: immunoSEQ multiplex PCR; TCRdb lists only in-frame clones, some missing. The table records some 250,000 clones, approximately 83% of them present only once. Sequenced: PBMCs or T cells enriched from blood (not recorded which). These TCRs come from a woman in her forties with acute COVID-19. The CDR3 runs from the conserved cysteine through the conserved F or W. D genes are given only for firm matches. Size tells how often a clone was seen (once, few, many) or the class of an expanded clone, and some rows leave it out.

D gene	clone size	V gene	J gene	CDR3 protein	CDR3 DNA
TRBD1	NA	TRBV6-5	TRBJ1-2	CASRQGMNYGYTF	TGTGCCAGCAGACAGGGGATGAACTATGGCTACACCTTC
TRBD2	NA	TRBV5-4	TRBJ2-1	CASSLGGGLGGYNEQFF	TGTGCCAGCAGCTTGGGCGGGGGACTAGGGGGTTACAATGAGCAGTTCTTC
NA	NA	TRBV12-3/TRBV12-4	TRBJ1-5	CASSFGQHQPQHF	TGTGCCAGCAGTTTCGGACAGCATCAGCCCCAGCATTTT
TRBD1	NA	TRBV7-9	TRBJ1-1	CASSLGTENTEAFF	TGTGCCAGCAGCTTGGGGACAGAGAACACTGAAGCTTTCTTT
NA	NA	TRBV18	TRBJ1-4	CASSPSQGSIEKLFF	TGTGCCAGCTCTCCTTCTCAGGGATCCATTGAAAAACTGTTTTTT
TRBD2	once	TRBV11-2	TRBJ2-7	CASNPGLAGYEQYF	TGTGCCAGCAACCCGGGACTAGCGGGATACGAGCAGTACTTC
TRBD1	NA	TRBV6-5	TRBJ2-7	CASSRQGRPAYEQYF	TGTGCCAGCAGCCGACAGGGACGACCGGCCTACGAGCAGTACTTC
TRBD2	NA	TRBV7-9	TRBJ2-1	CASSLGLSGSIDEQFF	TGTGCCAGCAGCTTAGGTCTTAGCGGGAGTATCGATGAGCAGTTCTTC
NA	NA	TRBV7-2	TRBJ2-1	CASSLVRVGNEQFF	TGTGCCAGCAGCTTAGTCAGGGTAGGGAATGAGCAGTTCTTC
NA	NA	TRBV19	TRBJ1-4	CASSFTLTTNEKLFF	TGTGCCAGTAGCTTTACATTAACAACTAATGAAAAACTGTTTTTT
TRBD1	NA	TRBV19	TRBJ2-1	CASSGTGVISYNEQFF	TGTGCCAGTAGCGGGACAGGGGTAATCTCCTACAATGAGCAGTTCTTC
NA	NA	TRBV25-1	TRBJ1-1	CASSERGLNTEAFF	TGTGCCAGCAGTGAAAGGGGCCTGAACACTGAAGCTTTCTTT
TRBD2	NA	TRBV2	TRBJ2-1	CASGARTSGWLDEQFF	TGTGCCAGCGGGGCCAGGACTAGCGGGTGGTTGGATGAGCAGTTCTTC
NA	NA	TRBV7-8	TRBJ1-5	CASSTRQVDSNQPQHF	TGTGCCAGCAGCACTAGACAGGTTGATAGCAATCAGCCCCAGCATTTT
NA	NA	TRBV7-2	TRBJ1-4	CASSLERGWGEKLFF	TGTGCCAGCAGCTTAGAACGGGGGTGGGGAGAAAAACTGTTTTTT
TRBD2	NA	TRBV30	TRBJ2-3	CAWNSLREEPDTQYF	TGTGCCTGGAACTCGTTACGGGAGGAGCCAGATACGCAGTATTTT
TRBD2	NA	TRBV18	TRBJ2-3	CASSPEIAGEEDTQYF	TGTGCCAGCTCGCCTGAGATAGCGGGAGAGGAAGATACGCAGTATTTT
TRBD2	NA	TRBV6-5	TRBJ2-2	CASIRAGANTGELFF	TGTGCCAGCATCAGAGCGGGAGCGAACACCGGGGAGCTGTTTTTT
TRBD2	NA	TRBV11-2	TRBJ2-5	CASSLGRGGETQYF	TGTGCCAGCAGCTTGGGGCGGGGGGGAGAGACCCAGTACTTC
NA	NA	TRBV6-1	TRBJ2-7	CASSVAETYEQYF	TGTGCCAGCAGTGTAGCGGAGACCTACGAGCAGTACTTC
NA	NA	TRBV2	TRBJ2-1	CASSHDRGALAGYNEQFF	TGTGCCAGCAGCCACGACAGGGGTGCACTAGCGGGCTACAATGAGCAGTTCTTC
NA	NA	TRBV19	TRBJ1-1	CASNFGRRGGAFF	TGTGCCAGTAACTTCGGCCGTCGGGGGGGAGCTTTCTTT
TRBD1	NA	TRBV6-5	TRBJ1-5	CASSYGTGSNQPQHF	TGTGCCAGCAGTTACGGGACAGGGTCCAATCAGCCCCAGCATTTT
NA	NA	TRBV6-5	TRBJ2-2	CASRSPARTGELFF	TGTGCCAGCAGATCCCCAGCTAGGACCGGGGAGCTGTTTTTT
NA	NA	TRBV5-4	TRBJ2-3	CASSLALGVQDTQYF	TGTGCCAGCAGCTTGGCCTTAGGGGTTCAAGATACGCAGTATTTT
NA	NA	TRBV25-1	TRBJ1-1	CASSGETVNTEAFF	TGTGCCAGCAGTGGAGAGACAGTGAACACTGAAGCTTTCTTT
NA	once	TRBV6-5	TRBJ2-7	CASTQGGEQYF	TGTGCCAGCACCCAGGGGGGAGAGCAGTACTTC
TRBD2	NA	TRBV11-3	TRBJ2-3	CASSLQTSGTDTQYF	TGTGCCAGCAGCCTACAAACTAGCGGCACAGATACGCAGTATTTT
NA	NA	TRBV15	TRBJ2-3	CATSRPQASTDTQYF	TGTGCCACCAGCAGACCACAGGCGAGCACAGATACGCAGTATTTT
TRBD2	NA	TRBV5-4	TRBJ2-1	CASSLGGSGGNEQFF	TGTGCCAGCAGCTTGGGCGGGAGCGGGGGGAATGAGCAGTTCTTC
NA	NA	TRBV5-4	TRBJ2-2	CASSLSRDTGELFF	TGTGCCAGCAGCTTGTCCAGGGACACCGGGGAGCTGTTTTTT
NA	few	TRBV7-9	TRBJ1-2	CASSTFDTNYGYTF	TGTGCCAGCAGCACCTTTGACACGAACTATGGCTACACCTTC
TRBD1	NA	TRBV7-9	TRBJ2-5	CASSFPGQGSETQYF	TGTGCCAGCAGCTTCCCAGGACAGGGGTCAGAGACCCAGTACTTC
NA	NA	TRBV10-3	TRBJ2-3	CATTHSTDTQYF	TGTGCCACCACTCATAGCACAGATACGCAGTATTTT
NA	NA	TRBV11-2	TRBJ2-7	CASSRNAGSYEQYF	TGTGCCAGCAGCCGAAATGCCGGGAGCTACGAGCAGTACTTC
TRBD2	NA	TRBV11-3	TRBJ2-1	CASSLAGGRGYNEQFF	TGTGCCAGCAGCTTAGCGGGCGGGAGGGGCTACAATGAGCAGTTCTTC
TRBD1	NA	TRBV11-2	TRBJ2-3	CASSADRGYTDTQYF	TGTGCCAGCAGCGCGGACAGGGGATACACAGATACGCAGTATTTT
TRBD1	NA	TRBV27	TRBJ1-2	CARGTAYGYTF	TGTGCCAGGGGGACAGCCTATGGCTACACCTTC
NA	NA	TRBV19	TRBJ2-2	CASRKTISTGELFF	TGTGCCAGTAGGAAGACAATTAGCACCGGGGAGCTGTTTTTT
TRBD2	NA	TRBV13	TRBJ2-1	CASSPTPGLADNEQFF	TGTGCCAGCAGCCCGACCCCGGGACTAGCGGACAATGAGCAGTTCTTC
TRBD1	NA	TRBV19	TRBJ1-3	CASSIGATGPGNTIYF	TGTGCCAGTAGTATTGGGGCGACAGGGCCTGGAAACACCATATATTTT
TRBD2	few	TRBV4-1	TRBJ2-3	CASSQDWASGDSTDTQYF	TGCGCCAGCAGCCAAGATTGGGCTAGCGGGGATTCCACAGATACGCAGTATTTT
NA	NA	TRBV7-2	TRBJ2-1	CASSLGNLNEQFF	TGTGCCAGCAGCCTCGGTAATCTCAATGAGCAGTTCTTC
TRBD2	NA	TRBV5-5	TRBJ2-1	CASSRTSGAPYNEQFF	TGTGCCAGCAGCCGGACTAGCGGGGCCCCTTACAATGAGCAGTTCTTC
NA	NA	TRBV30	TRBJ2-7	CAWSVMASDLGEQYF	TGTGCCTGGAGTGTAATGGCCAGCGATCTCGGGGAGCAGTACTTC
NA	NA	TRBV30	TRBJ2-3	CAWRQTSADTQYF	TGTGCCTGGAGGCAGACTAGTGCAGATACGCAGTATTTT
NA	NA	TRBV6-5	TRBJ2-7	CASSAGLNSYEQYF	TGTGCCAGCAGCGCCGGACTAAACTCCTACGAGCAGTACTTC
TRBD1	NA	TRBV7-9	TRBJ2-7	CASSLEQGPGHEQYF	TGTGCCAGCAGCCTAGAACAGGGGCCAGGTCACGAGCAGTACTTC
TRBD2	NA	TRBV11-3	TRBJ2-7	CASSLHARLAGVYEQYF	TGTGCCAGCAGCTTACACGCCAGACTAGCGGGAGTGTACGAGCAGTACTTC
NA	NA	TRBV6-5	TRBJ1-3	CASSYLAAKLGNTIYF	TGTGCCAGCAGTTATTTGGCAGCGAAATTAGGAAACACCATATATTTT
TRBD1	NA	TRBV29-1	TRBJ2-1	CSGDRGIGEQFF	TGCAGCGGGGACAGGGGGATCGGTGAGCAGTTCTTC
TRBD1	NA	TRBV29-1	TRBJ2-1	CSGRTGGNEQFF	TGCAGCGGAAGGACAGGGGGCAATGAGCAGTTCTTC
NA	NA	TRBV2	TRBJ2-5	CASSDGGTLGETQYF	TGTGCCAGCAGTGACGGGGGTACGCTGGGGGAGACCCAGTACTTC
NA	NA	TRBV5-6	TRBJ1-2	CASSLRGDRYGYTF	TGTGCCAGCAGCTTAAGGGGTGATAGGTATGGCTACACCTTC